This TCR beta chain was sequenced during a study of cytomegalovirus exposure and HLA in healthy donors. Across the whole study: From donors who were HLA-typed, an early data release held 80 million to 85 million unique TCRs.

V lost 7 bases to trimming and J lost 5 bases; unmatched junction nucleotides: 9. The CDR3 totals 14 residues. CDR1 SGHTA and CDR2 FQGNSA come from the germline V gene. Primers for the PCR totalled 60 Vbeta and 13 Jbeta. Produced via immunoSEQ multiplex PCR; TCRdb's table is partial and in-frame only. This table holds more than 95,000 clones, about 68% found once. Study-wide results and caveats: A later analysis linked a missense variant in DCLRE1C to the trimming of TCR beta V and J genes.

Remarks on this clone: Its antigen is not identified.

This sequence originates from a man aged 35-49 years in good health and CMV-seropositive. The genes are TRBV7-2 and TRBJ2-7; 9 bases align to TRBD2. The sample comprised PBMCs. The CDR3 DNA sequence: TGTGCCAGCATGCGACTAGCGGCGGGCGACGAGCAGTACTTC. Translation gives CASMRLAAGDEQYF.